The 23 T cell receptor beta chains presented below share a single source sample, sequenced in a study of control samples from healthy donors and cancer patients. Data came from immunoSEQ multiplex PCR; TCRdb stores just in-frame clones and leaves some out. The repertoire holds some 200,000 clones, over 85% seen once, with roughly 1.5% in the top ten. Sequencing was performed on blood. The origin of the receptors is a young man in good health.

The rearrangement links TRBV11-1 to TRBJ1-2, with TRBD1 identical over 10 bases. V lost 5 bases, J lost 5 bases, and 5 bases stayed unmatched. The CDR3 covers 14 residues. Germline CDR1 reads SGHAT; CDR2 reads FQDESV (reference sequence). For the CDR3, the DNA is TGTGCCAGCAGCCCGGACAGGGGGAATTATGGCTACACCTTC. Protein sequence: CASSPDRGNYGYTF.

The chain links TRBV30 to TRBJ2-2, with D unclear. The germline V gene has CDR1 GTSNPN and CDR2 SVGIG (reference sequence). Trimming stripped 2 bases from V and 6 bases from J, with 10 bases between. The CDR3 is 13 amino acids. The DNA for the CDR3 is TGTGCCTGGAGTCCTCAAATAGCCGGGGAGCTGTTTTTT. Amino acid sequence: CAWSPQIAGELFF.

In DNA form, the CDR3 reads TGTGCCAGCTCGGGCACAGAGAACTATGGCTACACCTTC. It encodes CASSGTENYGYTF. J is TRBJ1-2 and V is TRBV18; D is undetermined. The CDR3 loop spans 13 amino acids. The V gene lost 6 bases and the J gene lost 2 bases, with 10 bases spanning the gap. Germline assignment: CDR1 KGHSH and CDR2 LQKENI. Complete variable domain (other parts from reference TRBV18 and TRBJ1-2): NAGVMQNPRHLVRRRGQEARLRCSPMKGHSHVYWYRQLPEEGLKFMVYLQKENIIDESGMPKERFSAEFPKEGPSILRIQQVVRGDSAAYFCASSGTENYGYTFGSGTRLTVV.

V is TRBV28 and J is TRBJ2-5; no reliable D call. Per the germline V gene, CDR1 is MDHEN and CDR2 is SYDVKM. CDR3 length equals 13 residues. Trimming stripped 6 bases from V and 1 base from J, with 9 bases between. CDR3: CASRSPIQETQYF. Written as DNA, the CDR3 is TGTGCCAGCAGGTCCCCGATCCAAGAGACCCAGTACTTC.

For this clone: A read error may account for a junction end that differs from germline. J is TRBJ2-2 and V is TRBV5-1; perhaps TRBD2 as D (5 bases). The CDR3 extends over 14 amino acids. Germline lookup yields CDR1 SGHRS and CDR2 YFSETQ. This CDR3 is CASRLGSYTGELFF. The CDR3 DNA sequence: TGCGCCAGCAGATTGGGGAGTTACACCGGGGAGCTGTTTTTT. Based on the CDR3 plus reference TRBV5-1 and TRBJ2-2, the full variable domain is KAGVTQTPRYLIKTRGQQVTLSCSPISGHRSVSWYQQTPGQGLQFLFEYFSETQRNKGNFPGRFSGRQFSNSRSEMNVSTLELGDSALYLCASRLGSYTGELFFGEGSRLTVL.

The CDR3 loop reads CASTLKPGGYTF. The CDR3, as DNA: TGTGCCAGCACCCTCAAACCAGGGGGCTACACCTTC. The rearrangement links TRBV2 to TRBJ1-2, with D possibly TRBD1 on 5 matching bases. The CDR3 runs 12 residues. Deletions cut 7 bases from V and 8 bases from J, with 14 bases between. Germline CDR1 SNHLY, CDR2 FYNNEI.

This chain connects TRBV25-1 to TRBJ2-7, with TRBD1 matching over 10 bases. This CDR3 comprises 14 residues. Per germline, CDR1 MGHDK and CDR2 SYGVNS. V shed 3 bases and J 4 bases; nucleotides not matched to a gene: 3. The CDR3 loop is CASSEGGQGYEQYF. CDR3 DNA sequence: TGTGCCAGCAGTGAGGGGGGACAGGGGTACGAGCAGTACTTC.

The chain carries TRBV27 and TRBJ2-3; TRBD2 is a possible D gene (7 bases). The CDR3 consists of 15 residues. Looked up from germline, CDR1 is MNHEY and CDR2 is SMNVEV (reference sequence). Trimming cost V 2 bases and J 3 bases, with 12 bases left between them. CDR3 sequence (DNA): TGTGCCAGCAGTTTAGGGGGGGGGCCAACAGATACGCAGTATTTT. Amino acid sequence: CASSLGGGPTDTQYF.

This clone was picked up a small number of times. The rearrangement uses TRBV7-3 and TRBJ2-6; TRBD1 agrees at 7 bases. There are 17 residues in the CDR3. Germline V lookup: CDR1 SGHTA, CDR2 FQGTGA. J was trimmed by 2 bases and V by 1 base; bases with no gene match: 5. CDR3 nucleotide sequence: TGTGCCAGCAGCTTAAGAGGGGGCGGAACTGGGGCCAACGTCCTGACTTTC. Its protein product is CASSLRGGGTGANVLTF.

The chain carries TRBV6-6 and TRBJ1-1; D is undetermined. CDR3 length: 14 amino acids. Trimming pared 0 bases from V and 3 bases from J, leaving 8 bases between. Germline lookup yields CDR1 MNHNY and CDR2 SVGAGI (reference sequence). The CDR3 loop reads CASSYSVTYTEAFF. The CDR3 DNA reads TGTGCCAGCAGTTACTCGGTCACTTACACTGAAGCTTTCTTT.

The chain links TRBV4-1 to TRBJ2-5; TRBD2 matches at 9 bases. From germline, CDR1 is MGHRA and CDR2 YSYEKL. With V trimmed by 2 bases and J by 2 bases, 9 bases remained unmatched. CDR3 length: 17 amino acids. CDR3 sequence: CASSQPYLAGTQETQYF. The CDR3 DNA follows: TGCGCCAGCAGCCAACCGTACCTAGCGGGGACGCAAGAGACCCAGTACTTC.

The gene calls are TRBV4-2 and TRBJ1-5; D is undetermined. The V gene lost 3 bases and the J gene lost 4 bases, with 13 bases spanning the gap. This CDR3 has 15 residues. Germline V CDR1 and CDR2: LGHNA, YNFKEQ. The CDR3 loop is CASSHLLDRNQPQHF. Written as DNA, the CDR3 is TGTGCCAGCAGCCACCTTTTGGACCGGAATCAGCCCCAGCATTTT.

V gene TRBV30 combines with J gene TRBJ1-4; 12 bases are a match to TRBD1. There are 16 residues in the CDR3. V shed 3 bases and J 5 bases; nucleotides not matched to a gene: 7. Germline CDR1 reads GTSNPN; CDR2 reads SVGIG (reference sequence). Written as DNA, the CDR3 is TGTGCCTGGAGAGGGGACAGGGGGCGAAACAATGAAAAACTGTTTTTT. The encoded protein is CAWRGDRGRNNEKLFF.

V usage is TRBV23-1 and J usage is TRBJ1-2, with D uncertain. TRBV23-1 is an ORF, with its function uncertain. Trimming pared 1 base from V and 4 bases from J, leaving 10 bases between. This CDR3 comprises 14 residues. In nucleotides, the CDR3 is TGCGCCAGCAGTCAATGGGTCTACTTCTATGGCTACACCTTC. Residues: CASSQWVYFYGYTF.

This chain uses TRBV3-1 (or the pseudogene TRBV3-2) with TRBJ2-2; D is perhaps TRBD1 or TRBD2 (5 bases each). V was trimmed by 3 bases and J by 7 bases, leaving 15 bases between them. Germline-derived CDR1 and CDR2 are LGHDT and YNNKEL (reference sequence). The CDR3 sequence is 15 residues long. CDR3 sequence (DNA): TGTGCCAGCAGCCAGGAACTTGGGGGTGACGGGGAGCTGTTTTTT. It encodes CASSQELGGDGELFF.

V is TRBV7-2 and J is TRBJ1-2, with a possible D match to TRBD1 (5 bases). Trimming left V 3 bases short and J 3 bases short, with 8 bases between. The length of the CDR3 is 13 residues. CDR1 and CDR2 (germline): SGHTA, FQGNSA. The CDR3 sequence: CASSLKGHYGYTF. CDR3 bases: TGTGCCAGCAGCTTGAAGGGGCACTATGGCTACACCTTC. The full variable domain, with the rest looked up from reference TRBV7-2 and TRBJ1-2, is GAGVSQSPSNKVTEKGKDVELRCDPISGHTALYWYRQSLGQGLEFLIYFQGNSAPDKSGLPSDRFSAERTGGSVSTLTIQRTQQEDSAVYLCASSLKGHYGYTFGSGTRLTVV.

The chain combines TRBV10-3 with TRBJ2-1; no reliable D call. CDR3 length: 12 amino acids. V lost 5 bases to trimming and J lost 9 bases, with 11 bases between them. CDR1 is ENHRY, CDR2 SYGVKD, per germline. The CDR3 DNA reads TGTGCCATCAGTCCATTCCAGAGTGAGCAGTTCTTC. It yields the protein CAISPFQSEQFF.

CDR3 sequence: CASSLGLNSPLHF. CDR3 DNA sequence: TGTGCCAGCAGCTTAGGTCTAAATTCACCCCTCCACTTT. The J gene is TRBJ1-6, the V gene TRBV11-2; no clear D. Germline V gene sequence: CDR1 SGHAT, CDR2 FQNNGV. Trimming cost V 1 base and J 7 bases, with 5 bases left between them. CDR3 size: 13 residues.

The chain is built from TRBV28 and TRBJ1-1; D might be TRBD1 (5 bases). V gave up 7 bases and J gave up 1 base, with 13 bases separating them. The CDR3 extends over 14 amino acids. In germline, CDR1 is MDHEN, CDR2 SYDVKM. In DNA form, the CDR3 reads TGTGCCAGCATCCTAGGGGCCGAGAACACTGAAGCTTTCTTT. Protein sequence: CASILGAENTEAFF.

The V gene is TRBV4-1, the J gene TRBJ1-5; D unresolved. The germline V and J ends were trimmed by 2 bases and 4 bases, with 12 bases remaining between them. Germline CDR1 is MGHRA and CDR2 is YSYEKL. This CDR3 is built from 15 residues. The CDR3, as DNA: TGCGCCAGCAGCCAAATTGAGACGGGGAATCAGCCCCAGCATTTT. This translates into CASSQIETGNQPQHF.

J is TRBJ1-3 and V is TRBV5-1; maybe TRBD1 (6 bases). In germline, CDR1 is SGHRS, CDR2 YFSETQ. Trimming removed 4 bases at V and 3 bases at J, with 11 bases between. The CDR3 loop spans 14 amino acids. CDR3 loop: CASSQGGGGNTIYF. The CDR3 DNA reads as TGCGCCAGCAGCCAAGGAGGGGGTGGAAACACCATATATTTT.

The rearrangement joins TRBV2 to TRBJ1-4; 7 bases align to TRBD1. Germline V gives CDR1 SNHLY, CDR2 FYNNEI. CDR3 length equals 14 residues. V gave up 9 bases and J gave up 5 bases; unmatched junction bases: 9. This CDR3 reads CASTGQQKNEKLFF. The DNA of the CDR3 is TGTGCCAGTACGGGACAGCAAAAAAATGAAAAACTGTTTTTT. Complete variable domain (other parts from reference TRBV2 and TRBJ1-4): EPEVTQTPSHQVTQMGQEVILRCVPISNHLYFYWYRQILGQKVEFLVSFYNNEISEKSEIFDDQFSVERPDGSNFTLKIRSTKLEDSAMYFCASTGQQKNEKLFFGSGTQLSVL.

The rearrangement uses TRBV29-1 and TRBJ1-6; D uncertain. The V end lost 1 base, the J end lost 6 bases, and 10 bases lay between the germline ends. Per the germline V gene, CDR1 is SQVTM and CDR2 is ANQGSEA. This CDR3 comprises 14 residues. This CDR3 is CSVEGAPVNSPLHF. The CDR3 DNA is TGCAGCGTTGAAGGGGCCCCAGTTAATTCACCCCTCCACTTT.